Detailed here is one T cell receptor (beta chain). This CDR3 spans 15 amino acids. Losses at the gene ends were 3 bases for V and 1 base for J; bases not matched to a gene: 4. The germline CDR1 and CDR2 sequences are SGHTA and FQGNSA. In the original workflow: Using reference gene primer amplification, nucleated cell counts were estimated. Data came from immunoSEQ multiplex PCR; TCRdb stores just in-frame clones and leaves some out. The V and J calls and clone size come from that table; D and trimming were worked out from the DNA. The sample has 44,000 or so clones, about 81% seen once. These data are taken from a study of blood T cell repertoires in COVID-19. Study-wide context: The study drew acute and convalescent COVID-19 samples from the United States, Italy and Spain.

This sequence originates from a man aged 45-65 years with active COVID-19. The specimen sequenced was peripheral blood. The chain couples TRBV7-2 to TRBJ2-7; 9 nucleotides match TRBD2. This chain's CDR3 is CASSLAGGASYEQYF. CDR3 nucleotide sequence: TGTGCCAGCAGCTTGGCGGGGGGGGCGTCCTACGAGCAGTACTTC.